This is a list of T cell receptor beta chains from one sample in a study of Tregs in tolerant kidney transplant recipients. Assay: immunoSEQ multiplex PCR; the TCRdb copy retains only in-frame clones and omits some. The sample comprises 85,000 to 90,000 clones, around nine tenths of which are singletons, and over 4% rests with the top ten. Sequenced material: CD8+ T cells from blood. The source is a human donor in good health. Both conserved end residues are part of each CDR3. Fields, in order: V gene, D gene, J gene, clone size, CDR3 protein, CDR3 DNA. A D gene is named only where the DNA matches it firmly. Some rows have no size entry. The others give once, few or many, or a class for an expanded clone.

>TRBV5-4|NA|TRBJ1-1|NA
CASSPRGGEVTEAFF
TGTGCCAGCAGCCCCCGTGGAGGGGAGGTCACTGAAGCTTTCTTT
>TRBV4-1|NA|TRBJ2-2|NA
CASSSSATGELFF
TGCGCCAGCTCCTCCTCGGCCACCGGGGAGCTGTTTTTT
>TRBV6-5|NA|TRBJ2-3|NA
CASSYSVAAGTDTQYF
TGTGCCAGCAGTTACTCGGTAGCCGCTGGCACAGATACGCAGTATTTT
>TRBV27|TRBD2|TRBJ2-1|NA
CASSLSYRGGHRFF
TGTGCCAGCAGTTTATCCTATCGGGGGGGCCATCGGTTCTTC
>TRBV10-1|NA|TRBJ2-3|NA
CASSDRSYSSTDTQYF
TGCGCCAGCAGTGATAGGTCTTACAGTAGCACAGATACGCAGTATTTT
>TRBV5-1|NA|TRBJ1-4|NA
CASSFRDSKEKLFF
TGCGCCAGCAGCTTCCGGGACTCGAAGGAAAAACTGTTTTTT
>TRBV6-5|NA|TRBJ1-4|NA
CASSPDREASEKLFF
TGTGCCAGCAGTCCCGACCGAGAGGCGAGTGAAAAACTGTTTTTT
>TRBV16|NA|TRBJ1-4|NA
CASSPNEKLFF
TGTGCCAGCAGCCCCAATGAAAAACTGTTTTTT
>TRBV4-2|NA|TRBJ2-7|NA
CASSQEETAYEQYF
TGTGCCAGCAGCCAAGAGGAGACAGCCTACGAGCAGTACTTC
>TRBV9|NA|TRBJ2-7|NA
CASSEGGVSPVYEQYF
TGTGCCAGCAGCGAGGGGGGGGTTAGTCCCGTCTACGAGCAGTACTTC
>TRBV5-6|NA|TRBJ1-5|once
CASSGGANQPQHF
TGTGCCAGCAGCGGGGGGGCTAATCAGCCCCAGCATTTT
>TRBV6-5|TRBD1|TRBJ2-1|NA
CASSWGQGLSMEQFF
TGTGCCAGCAGCTGGGGACAGGGTCTCAGTATGGAGCAGTTCTTC
>TRBV15|NA|TRBJ1-2|few
CATSPGYGYTF
TGTGCCACCAGCCCGGGCTATGGCTACACCTTC
>TRBV6-5|NA|TRBJ1-6|NA
CASSSLGPLHF
TGTGCCAGCAGTTCCCTTGGGCCCCTCCACTTT
>TRBV7-6|TRBD2|TRBJ2-5|NA
CASSSPGLAGDETQYF
TGTGCCAGCAGCTCGCCGGGACTAGCGGGAGACGAGACCCAGTACTTC
>TRBV11-2|NA|TRBJ1-1|NA
CASSKTGKNTEAFF
TGTGCCAGCAGCAAGACGGGGAAGAACACTGAAGCTTTCTTT
>TRBV4-1|NA|TRBJ1-2|NA
CASSQDSPVQNYGYTF
TGCGCCAGCAGTCAGGACAGCCCAGTCCAAAACTATGGCTACACCTTC
>TRBV6-6|TRBD2|TRBJ2-3|once
CASSAREGRLDTQYF
TGTGCCAGCAGTGCCCGGGAGGGCCGCTTAGATACGCAGTATTTT